A selection of T cell receptor beta chains follows, all from one sample in a study of vaccination and CD4 T cells after COVID-19. A single record per CDR3 protein comes from TCRdb applying MiXCR to the PCR reads. This sample has roughly 15,000 distinct CDR3 sequences; roughly half occur once, and the top ten carry 10% to 15%. These TCRs are of unknown antigen specificity. The sequencing used CD4+ T cells from blood, cultured in vitro, collected about 7 months after SARS-CoV-2 vaccination. These TCRs come from a human donor who had recovered from COVID-19. The CDR3 runs from the conserved cysteine through the conserved F or W. The order of the fields is clone size, V gene, J gene, D gene, CDR3 length, CDR3 DNA, CDR3 protein. The D gene is left open where the match is weak. Clone size is given for some rows only: seen once, a few or many times, or a class if the clone is expanded.

>-|TRBV6-1|TRBJ1-3|-|13
TGTGCCAGCAGAGGGGTATACGGAAACACCATATATTTT
CASRGVYGNTIYF
>few|TRBV20-1|TRBJ1-5|TRBD1|13
TGCAGTGCTTCTCAGACAGGGGACCAGCCCCAGCATTTT
CSASQTGDQPQHF
>few|TRBV2|TRBJ1-1|-|13
TGTGCCAGCAGTGAAGTCTTTGGGGAACAAGGGGGATTT
CASSEVFGEQGGF
>medium-sized|TRBV10-3|TRBJ1-2|-|12
TGTGCCATCAATGGCCCGGAGGGTGGCTACACCTTC
CAINGPEGGYTF
>-|TRBV20-1|TRBJ2-1|-|17
TGCAGTGCTAGAGATGGTATACGGGGCGGCTCCTACAATGAGCAGTTCTTC
CSARDGIRGGSYNEQFF
>-|TRBV19|TRBJ1-6|-|14
TGTGCCAGTAGTATCGGGCAGGGGAGTTCACCCCTCCACTTT
CASSIGQGSSPLHF
>-|TRBV4-1|TRBJ2-7|-|14
TGCGCCAGCAGCCATTTGCAGGCCCCCTACGAGCAGTACTTC
CASSHLQAPYEQYF
>few|TRBV7-9|TRBJ1-1|-|14
TGTGCCAGCAGCTTACTTGGCATGCAGACTGAAGCTTTCTTT
CASSLLGMQTEAFF
>few|TRBV7-9|TRBJ1-1|TRBD1|13
TGTGCCAGCAGCGACAGGGGCTTCACTGAAGCTTTCTTT
CASSDRGFTEAFF
>-|TRBV20-1|TRBJ1-2|-|13
TGCAGTGCTAGCCGGGGTCCACGGGATGGCTACACCTTC
CSASRGPRDGYTF
>-|TRBV11-3|TRBJ1-1|-|15
TGTGCCAGCAGCTTAGAAACGGGGGCTGGGGCTGAAGCTTTCTTT
CASSLETGAGAEAFF
>-|TRBV12-3/TRBV12-4|TRBJ2-5|TRBD2|16
TGTGCCAGCACCCCAACTAGCGGGAGGGTAGGCGAGACCCAGTACTTC
CASTPTSGRVGETQYF
>-|TRBV7-9|TRBJ2-5|TRBD2|14
TGTGCCAGCGTGCCGGGACTAGCTCTGGAGACCCAGTACTTC
CASVPGLALETQYF
>-|TRBV24-1|TRBJ1-2|TRBD1|14
TGTGCCACCAGTGAACCGGGACAGCATTATGGCTACACCTTC
CATSEPGQHYGYTF
>-|TRBV19|TRBJ1-2|-|13
TGTGCCAGTAGTCGAGGCCCTAACTATGGCTACACCTTC
CASSRGPNYGYTF
>few|TRBV20-1|TRBJ2-3|TRBD2|13
TGCAGGCCAGCGGGGGACGACACAGATACGCAGTATTTT
CRPAGDDTDTQYF
>-|TRBV6-2/TRBV6-3|TRBJ2-7|-|12
TGTGCCAGCAGTTTTAGCTCCTACGAGCAGTACTTC
CASSFSSYEQYF
>-|TRBV6-2/TRBV6-3|TRBJ2-6|TRBD1|18
TGTGCCAGCAGCTACGCTTGGGGACAGGGGTCTGGGGCCAACGTCCTGACTTTC
CASSYAWGQGSGANVLTF
>-|TRBV20-1|TRBJ2-1|TRBD2|16
TGCAGTGCGGGCTCGTTGTCTAGCGGGAGGTACAATGAGCAGTTCTTC
CSAGSLSSGRYNEQFF
>-|TRBV20-1|TRBJ1-3|-|15
TGCAGTGCGGTTGATCACAGGACCTCTGGAAACACCATATATTTT
CSAVDHRTSGNTIYF
>few|TRBV20-1|TRBJ1-1|-|12
TGCAGTGTTGAGGGGTGGGTGACTGAAGCTTTCTTT
CSVEGWVTEAFF
>-|TRBV5-1|TRBJ2-1|TRBD2|15
TGCACCAGCAGCAAAGAGCGGGAAAACACATATGAGCAGTTCTTC
CTSSKERENTYEQFF
>-|TRBV6-1|TRBJ1-2|-|14
TGTGCCAGCAGTCAAATAAACAGGGTTCAGGGCTACACCTTC
CASSQINRVQGYTF
>few|TRBV7-3|TRBJ2-2|TRBD2|16
TGTGCCAGCAGCTTATTGGGACTAGCTAACACCGGGGAGCTGTTTTTT
CASSLLGLANTGELFF
>-|TRBV11-2|TRBJ2-5|-|13
TGTGCCAGCAGCCTCGGACAGCAAGAGACCCAGTACTTC
CASSLGQQETQYF
>-|TRBV5-1|TRBJ2-3|-|13
TGCGCCAGCAGCTTGGTTGGTGTTGGTACGCAGTATTTT
CASSLVGVGTQYF
>-|TRBV7-2|TRBJ2-2|TRBD2|16
TGTGCCAGCAGCGAAAATAGCGGGGGGGCCGTTAAGGAGCTGTTTTTT
CASSENSGGAVKELFF
>few|TRBV6-1|TRBJ1-1|-|15
TGTGCCAGCAACCCCCTCGGGGGCAAGAACACTGAAGCTTTCTTT
CASNPLGGKNTEAFF
>few|TRBV27|TRBJ1-5|-|14
TGTGCCAGCAGTTTGTACTATAGCAATCAGCCCCAGCATTTT
CASSLYYSNQPQHF
>few|TRBV7-2|TRBJ2-5|-|16
TGTGCCAGCAGCTTAATATCGGGATTCGGGTACGAGACCCAGTACTTC
CASSLISGFGYETQYF
>few|TRBV20-1|TRBJ1-5|-|15
TGCAGTGCTAGAGACAGGGTTAAAGGCAATCAGCCCCAGCATTTT
CSARDRVKGNQPQHF
>-|TRBV15|TRBJ2-3|-|15
TGTGCCACCAGCAGAGGGGTGAACCCCACAGATACGCAGTATTTT
CATSRGVNPTDTQYF
>few|TRBV29-1|TRBJ2-7|TRBD1|13
TGCAGGAGTCCGGGACAGGGATCCTACGAGCAGTACTTC
CRSPGQGSYEQYF
>-|TRBV11-3|TRBJ1-3|-|13
TGTGCCAGCAGCTCAGGGAATGGAAACACCATATATTTT
CASSSGNGNTIYF
>-|TRBV7-2|TRBJ2-1|-|12
TGTGCCAGCAGCTTAACCTTGATCGAGCAGTTCTTC
CASSLTLIEQFF
>-|TRBV10-3|TRBJ1-1|-|13
TGTGCCATCAGCAGGACAGAGAACACTGAAGCTTTCTTT
CAISRTENTEAFF
>-|TRBV27|TRBJ2-7|-|18
TGTGCCAGCAGTTTATCGGGGCTTGGGGGCCAAGTCATCAACGAGCAGTACTTC
CASSLSGLGGQVINEQYF
>few|TRBV20-1|TRBJ2-1|TRBD1|14
TGCAGTGCTAGCGGGGGACAGGGGGACAATGAGCAGTTCTTC
CSASGGQGDNEQFF
>-|TRBV2|TRBJ1-2|-|15
TGTGCCAGCAGTGATAATCGGGTAACTAACTATGGCTACACCTTC
CASSDNRVTNYGYTF
>few|TRBV20-1|TRBJ1-2|TRBD1|13
TGCAGTGCAATAACAGGGGGACCGGTAGACTACACCTTC
CSAITGGPVDYTF
>-|TRBV7-8|TRBJ2-7|-|15
TGTGCCAGCAGCTTAGTAGAGGGTTTCGCCTACGAGCAGTACTTC
CASSLVEGFAYEQYF
>few|TRBV27|TRBJ1-6|-|14
TGTGCCAGCAGCCTAATGGACCCGAATTCACCCCTCCACTTT
CASSLMDPNSPLHF
>few|TRBV20-1|TRBJ1-1|-|13
TGCAGTGCTAGCCGATCGGGGCGGCTTGAAGCTTTCTTT
CSASRSGRLEAFF
>-|TRBV20-1|TRBJ2-1|TRBD2|15
TGCAGTGCTAGTACGACTAGCGGGGGGAACAATGAGCAGTTCTTC
CSASTTSGGNNEQFF
>few|TRBV20-1|TRBJ2-3|TRBD1|13
TGCAGTGCTGGGGACAGGGGGACAGATACGCAGTATTTT
CSAGDRGTDTQYF
>-|TRBV7-2|TRBJ1-2|-|14
TGTGCCAGCAGCTTCGACCCTATGAACTATGGCTACACCTTC
CASSFDPMNYGYTF
>-|TRBV6-1|TRBJ2-1|TRBD2|15
TGTGCCAGTAGACTAGCGGGAGGGCGGTACAATGAGCAGTTCTTC
CASRLAGGRYNEQFF
>-|TRBV19|TRBJ2-7|TRBD1|14
TGTGCCAGTAGTAGGGACCGGGACAGCTACGAGCAGTACTTC
CASSRDRDSYEQYF
>-|TRBV20-1|TRBJ2-2|TRBD2|17
TGCAGTGCTAGAGTCCCGACTAGCGGGGCCAACACCGGGGAGCTGTTTTTT
CSARVPTSGANTGELFF
>-|TRBV28|TRBJ1-6|-|14
TGTGCCAGCAGTTTACAGGGGCTGGGTTCACCCCTCCACTTT
CASSLQGLGSPLHF
>-|TRBV20-1|TRBJ1-5|TRBD1|14
TGCAGTGCTCTCTCGGGACAGGGGGCATGGCCCCAGCATTTT
CSALSGQGAWPQHF
>-|TRBV6-4|TRBJ2-7|-|16
TGTGCCAGCAGCGCTGCAGGGGAGGAGTCTACGGGCGAGCAGTACTTC
CASSAAGEESTGEQYF
>medium-sized|TRBV20-1|TRBJ1-1|-|12
TGCAGTGCTAGAGATGGGCGACTAGGAGCTTTCTTT
CSARDGRLGAFF
>once|TRBV14|TRBJ2-5|-|17
TGTGCCAGCAGCCAAGAGGAACGGCAAGGTTTTCGAGAGACCCAGTACTTC
CASSQEERQGFRETQYF